This TCR beta chain was sequenced for a study of blood T cell repertoires in COVID-19. Whole-study context: Spain, Italy and the United States supplied samples that represented acute and convalescent COVID-19. From T cells, B-cell-depleted T cells, or PBMCs came the material, which was cDNA or gDNA.

In this sample, this clone turned up once. The CDR3 has 16 amino acids. Germline assignment: CDR1 SEHNR and CDR2 FQNEAQ (reference sequence). Germline trimming cut 5 bases from V and 6 bases from J; bases unmatched to any gene: 10. In the source study's methods: Amplification of reference gene primers was used by the study to estimate nucleated cell counts. TCRdb's table, derived via immunoSEQ multiplex PCR, lists solely in-frame clones and lacks some. V and J calls plus clone size are reproduced from that table; the DNA served to infer D and trimming. Of 90,000 to 150,000 clones detected, more than 60% appear once; the ten largest clones hold less than 7.5%.

The sequence derives from a man between 65 and 85 years old with acute or convalescent COVID-19. The sequenced material came from peripheral blood. The chain recombines TRBV7-9 with TRBJ1-4; 9 nucleotides line up with TRBD1. The CDR3 sequence: CASSKATGGAHEKLFF. As DNA, the CDR3 is TGTGCCAGCAGCAAAGCCACAGGGGGCGCGCATGAAAAACTGTTTTTT.